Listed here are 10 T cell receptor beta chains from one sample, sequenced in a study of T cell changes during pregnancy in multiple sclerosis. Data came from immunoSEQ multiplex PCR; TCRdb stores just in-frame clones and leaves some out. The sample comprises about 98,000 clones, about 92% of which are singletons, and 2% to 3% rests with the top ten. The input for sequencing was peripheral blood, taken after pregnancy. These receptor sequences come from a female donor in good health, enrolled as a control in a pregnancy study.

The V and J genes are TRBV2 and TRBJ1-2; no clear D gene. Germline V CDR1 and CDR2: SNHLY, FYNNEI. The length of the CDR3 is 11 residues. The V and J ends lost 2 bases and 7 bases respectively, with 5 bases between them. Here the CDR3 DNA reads TGTGCCAGCAGTGAAATGAGTGGCTACACCTTC. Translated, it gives CASSEMSGYTF.

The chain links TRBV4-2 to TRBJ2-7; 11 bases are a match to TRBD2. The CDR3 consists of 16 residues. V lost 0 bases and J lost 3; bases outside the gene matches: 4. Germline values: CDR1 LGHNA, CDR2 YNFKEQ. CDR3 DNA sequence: TGTGCCAGCAGCCAAGATGTAGGGACTAGCGGCTACGAGCAGTACTTC. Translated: CASSQDVGTSGYEQYF.

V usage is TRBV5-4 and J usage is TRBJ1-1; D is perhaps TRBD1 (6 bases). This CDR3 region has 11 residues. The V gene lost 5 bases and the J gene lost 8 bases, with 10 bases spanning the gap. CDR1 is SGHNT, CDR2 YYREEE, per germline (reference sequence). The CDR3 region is CASRLDREAFF. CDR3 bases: TGTGCCAGCAGGCTGGACAGAGAAGCTTTCTTT.

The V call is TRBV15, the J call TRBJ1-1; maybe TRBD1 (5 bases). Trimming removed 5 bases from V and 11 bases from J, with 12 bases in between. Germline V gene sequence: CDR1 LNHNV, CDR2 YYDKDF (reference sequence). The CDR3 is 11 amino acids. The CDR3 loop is CATSLGGVAFF. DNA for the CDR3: TGTGCCACCAGCCTGGGGGGGGTGGCTTTCTTT.

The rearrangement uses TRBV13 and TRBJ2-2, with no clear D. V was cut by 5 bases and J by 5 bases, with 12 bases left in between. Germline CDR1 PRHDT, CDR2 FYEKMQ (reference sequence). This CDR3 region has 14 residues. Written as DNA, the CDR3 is TGTGCCAGCAGCCTAGAACCTAATACCGGGGAGCTGTTTTTT. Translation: CASSLEPNTGELFF.

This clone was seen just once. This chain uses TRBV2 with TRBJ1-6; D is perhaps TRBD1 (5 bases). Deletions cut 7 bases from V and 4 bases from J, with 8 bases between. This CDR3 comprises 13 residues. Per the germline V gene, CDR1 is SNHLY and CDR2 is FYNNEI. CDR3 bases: TGTGCCAGCACAGGGCAATATAATTCACCCCTCCACTTT. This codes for CASTGQYNSPLHF.

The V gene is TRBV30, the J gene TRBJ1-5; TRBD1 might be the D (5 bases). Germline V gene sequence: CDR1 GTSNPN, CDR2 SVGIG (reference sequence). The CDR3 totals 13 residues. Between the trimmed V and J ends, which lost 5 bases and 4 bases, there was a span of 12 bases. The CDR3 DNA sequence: TGTGCCTGGGGAGGGGATGGAAATCAGCCCCAGCATTTT. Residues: CAWGGDGNQPQHF.

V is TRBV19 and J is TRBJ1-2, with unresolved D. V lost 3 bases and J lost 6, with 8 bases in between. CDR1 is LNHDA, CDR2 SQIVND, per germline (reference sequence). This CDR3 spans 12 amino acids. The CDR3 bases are TGTGCCAGTAGTATTAGCGTGGATGGCTACACCTTC. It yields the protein CASSISVDGYTF.

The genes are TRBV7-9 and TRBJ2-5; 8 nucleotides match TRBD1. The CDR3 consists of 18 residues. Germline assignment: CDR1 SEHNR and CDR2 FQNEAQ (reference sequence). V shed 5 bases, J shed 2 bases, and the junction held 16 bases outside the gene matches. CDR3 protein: CASSPHGQGLWGQETQYF. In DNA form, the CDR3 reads TGTGCCAGCAGCCCACACGGACAGGGCCTGTGGGGTCAAGAGACCCAGTACTTC.

CDR3 DNA: TGTGCCAGCAGTGAATGGGGGGGTCCGGGGTACGAGCAGTACTTC. Its protein is CASSEWGGPGYEQYF. The chain is built from TRBV6-1 and TRBJ2-7; 7 bases match TRBD2. The J segment lost 4 bases and the V segment lost 2 bases, leaving 8 bases of the junction unmatched. The CDR3 extends over 15 amino acids. Per germline, CDR1 MNHNS and CDR2 SASEGT.